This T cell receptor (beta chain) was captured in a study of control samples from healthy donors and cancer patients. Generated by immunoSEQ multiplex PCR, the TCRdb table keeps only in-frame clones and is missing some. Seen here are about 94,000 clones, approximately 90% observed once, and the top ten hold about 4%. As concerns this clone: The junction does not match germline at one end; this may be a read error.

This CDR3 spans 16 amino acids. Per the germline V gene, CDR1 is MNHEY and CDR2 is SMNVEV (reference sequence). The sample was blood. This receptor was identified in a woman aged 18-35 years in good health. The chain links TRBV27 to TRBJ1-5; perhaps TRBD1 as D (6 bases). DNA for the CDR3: TGTGCCAGCAGTCTATCAGGGGTTAACGCAGCGGGGCCCCAGCATTTT. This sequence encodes CASSLSGVNAAGPQHF.